This T cell receptor (beta chain) was sequenced in a study of T cell responses to AZD1222 COVID-19 vaccine. Using immunoSEQ multiplex PCR, the repertoire was profiled, and TCRdb retains in-frame clones only, with some absent. The repertoire holds around 140,000 clones, with 85% as singletons. This clone was picked up a small number of times. Germline CDR1 MRHNA, CDR2 SNTAGT. This CDR3 has 17 residues. The V end lost 2 bases, the J end lost 2 bases, and 13 bases lay between the germline ends. This TCR derives from an adult who received the MenACWY meningococcal vaccine as a control. The sequencing used peripheral blood, collected 28 days after the second dose of the MenACWY control vaccine. The chain recombines TRBV6-4 with TRBJ1-6; D uncertain. In DNA form, the CDR3 reads TGTGCCAGCAGTGACATATTCGGCCGGACCTATAATTCACCCCTCCACTTT. It specifies CASSDIFGRTYNSPLHF.